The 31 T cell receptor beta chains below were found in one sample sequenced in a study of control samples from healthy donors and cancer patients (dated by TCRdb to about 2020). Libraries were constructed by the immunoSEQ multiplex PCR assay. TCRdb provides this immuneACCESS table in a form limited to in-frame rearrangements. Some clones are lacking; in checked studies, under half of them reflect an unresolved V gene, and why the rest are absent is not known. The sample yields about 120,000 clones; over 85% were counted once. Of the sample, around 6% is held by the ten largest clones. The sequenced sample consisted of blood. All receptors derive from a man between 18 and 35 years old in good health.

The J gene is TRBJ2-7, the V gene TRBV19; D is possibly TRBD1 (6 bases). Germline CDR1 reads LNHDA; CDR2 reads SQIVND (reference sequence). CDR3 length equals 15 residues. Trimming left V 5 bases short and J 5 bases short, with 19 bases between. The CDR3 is CASSATGWRRHEQYF. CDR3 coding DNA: TGTGCCAGTAGTGCTACAGGGTGGCGTCGTCACGAGCAGTACTTC. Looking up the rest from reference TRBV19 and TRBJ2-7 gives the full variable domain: DGGITQSPKYLFRKEGQNVTLSCEQNLNHDAMYWYRQDPGQGLRLIYYSQIVNDFQKGDIAEGYSVSREKKESFPLTVTSAQKNPTAFYLCASSATGWRRHEQYFGPGTRLTVT.

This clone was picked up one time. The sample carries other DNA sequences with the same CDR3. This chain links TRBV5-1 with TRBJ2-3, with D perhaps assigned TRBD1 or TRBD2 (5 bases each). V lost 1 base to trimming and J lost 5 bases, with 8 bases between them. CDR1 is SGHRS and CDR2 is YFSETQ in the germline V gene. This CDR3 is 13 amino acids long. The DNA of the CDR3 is TGCGCCAGCAGCTTGTTGGGGGAAGATACGCAGTATTTT. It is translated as CASSLLGEDTQYF.

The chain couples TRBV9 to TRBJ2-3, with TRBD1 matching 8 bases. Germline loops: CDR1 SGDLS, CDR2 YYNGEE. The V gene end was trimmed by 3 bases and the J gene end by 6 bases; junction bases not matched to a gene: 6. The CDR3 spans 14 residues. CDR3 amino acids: CASSDRTGGDTQYF. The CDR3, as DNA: TGTGCCAGCAGCGACCGAACAGGGGGGGATACGCAGTATTTT.

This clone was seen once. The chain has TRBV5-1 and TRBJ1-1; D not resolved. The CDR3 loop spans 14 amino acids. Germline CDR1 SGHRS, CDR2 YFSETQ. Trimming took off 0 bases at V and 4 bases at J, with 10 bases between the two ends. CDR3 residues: CASSLELEVTEAFF. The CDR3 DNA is TGCGCCAGCAGCTTGGAACTAGAAGTCACTGAAGCTTTCTTT.

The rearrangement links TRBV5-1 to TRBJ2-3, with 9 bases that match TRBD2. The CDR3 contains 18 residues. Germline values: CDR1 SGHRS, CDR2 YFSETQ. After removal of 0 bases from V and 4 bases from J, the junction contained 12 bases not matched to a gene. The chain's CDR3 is CASSLGGVAGASPDTQYF. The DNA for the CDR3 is TGCGCCAGCAGCTTGGGAGGGGTAGCGGGGGCCTCTCCAGATACGCAGTATTTT.

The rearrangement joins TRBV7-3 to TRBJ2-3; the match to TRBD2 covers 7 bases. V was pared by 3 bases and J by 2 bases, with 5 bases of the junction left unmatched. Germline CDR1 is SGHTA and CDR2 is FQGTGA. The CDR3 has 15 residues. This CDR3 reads CASSLPSGDTDTQYF. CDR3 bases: TGTGCCAGCAGCTTGCCTAGCGGTGACACAGATACGCAGTATTTT.

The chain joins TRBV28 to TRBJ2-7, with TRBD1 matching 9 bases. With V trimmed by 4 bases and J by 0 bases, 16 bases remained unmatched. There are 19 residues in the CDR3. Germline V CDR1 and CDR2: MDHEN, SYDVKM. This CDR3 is CASSSFDRGTYISSYEQYF. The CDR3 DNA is TGTGCCAGCAGTTCGTTCGACAGGGGGACCTATATTTCCTCCTACGAGCAGTACTTC.

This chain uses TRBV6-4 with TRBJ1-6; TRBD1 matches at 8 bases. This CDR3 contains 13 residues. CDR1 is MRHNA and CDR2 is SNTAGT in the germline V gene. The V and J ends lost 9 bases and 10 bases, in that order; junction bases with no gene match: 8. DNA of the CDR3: TGTGCCAGAGGACAGGGCCGAGGCTCACCCCTCCACTTT. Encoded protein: CARGQGRGSPLHF.

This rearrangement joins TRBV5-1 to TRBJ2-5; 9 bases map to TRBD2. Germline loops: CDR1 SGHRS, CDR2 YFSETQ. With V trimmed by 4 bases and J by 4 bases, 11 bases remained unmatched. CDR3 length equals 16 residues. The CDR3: CASSPSGSGGVETQYF. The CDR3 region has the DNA TGCGCCAGCAGCCCCTCGGGTAGCGGGGGTGTAGAGACCCAGTACTTC.

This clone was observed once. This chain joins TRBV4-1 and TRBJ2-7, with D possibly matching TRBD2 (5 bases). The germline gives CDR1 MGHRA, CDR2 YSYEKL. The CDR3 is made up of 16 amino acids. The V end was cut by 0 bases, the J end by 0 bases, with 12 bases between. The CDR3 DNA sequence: TGCGCCAGCAGCCAAGACCCACGGACTCGCTCCTACGAGCAGTACTTC. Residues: CASSQDPRTRSYEQYF.

The chain's CDR3 is CASTDNYGYTF. For the CDR3, the DNA is TGTGCCAGTACGGACAACTATGGCTACACCTTC. V is TRBV19 and J is TRBJ1-2; D call uncertain. Germline V gene sequence: CDR1 LNHDA, CDR2 SQIVND (reference sequence). This CDR3 is built from 11 residues. The ends were cut back, 7 bases at V and 2 bases at J, with 5 bases in the middle.

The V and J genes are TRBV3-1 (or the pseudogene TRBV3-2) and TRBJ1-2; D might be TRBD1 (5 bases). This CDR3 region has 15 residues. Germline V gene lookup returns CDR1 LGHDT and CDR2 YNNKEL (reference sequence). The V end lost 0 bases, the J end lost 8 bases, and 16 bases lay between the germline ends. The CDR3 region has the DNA TGTGCCAGCAGCCAAGATCCGTCAGGGAGGATGGGCTACACCTTC. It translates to CASSQDPSGRMGYTF.

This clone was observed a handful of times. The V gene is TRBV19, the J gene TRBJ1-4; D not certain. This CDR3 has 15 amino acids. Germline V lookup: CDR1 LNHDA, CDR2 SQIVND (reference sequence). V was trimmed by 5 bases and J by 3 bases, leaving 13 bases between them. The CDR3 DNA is TGTGCCAGTAGTCCGAGGTTTGGGGCTAATGAAAAACTGTTTTTT. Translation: CASSPRFGANEKLFF.

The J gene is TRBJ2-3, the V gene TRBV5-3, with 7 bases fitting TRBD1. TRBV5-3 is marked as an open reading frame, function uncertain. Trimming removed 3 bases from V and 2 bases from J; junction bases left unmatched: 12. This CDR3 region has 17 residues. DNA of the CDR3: TGTGCCAGAAGCTGGGAACAGGGGAGTGGGTTCACAGATACGCAGTATTTT. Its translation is CARSWEQGSGFTDTQYF.

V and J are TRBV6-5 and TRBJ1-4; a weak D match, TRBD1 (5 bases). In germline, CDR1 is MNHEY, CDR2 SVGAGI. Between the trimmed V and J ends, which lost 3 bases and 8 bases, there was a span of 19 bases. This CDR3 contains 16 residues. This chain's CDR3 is CASSYSYLGVGEKLFF. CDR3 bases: TGTGCCAGCAGTTATTCCTACCTGGGGGTGGGCGAAAAACTGTTTTTT.

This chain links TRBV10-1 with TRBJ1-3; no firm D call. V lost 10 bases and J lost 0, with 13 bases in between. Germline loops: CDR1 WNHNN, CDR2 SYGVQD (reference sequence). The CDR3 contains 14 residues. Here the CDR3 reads CATAPNFSGNTIYF. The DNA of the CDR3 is TGCGCCACGGCCCCTAATTTCTCTGGAAACACCATATATTTT.

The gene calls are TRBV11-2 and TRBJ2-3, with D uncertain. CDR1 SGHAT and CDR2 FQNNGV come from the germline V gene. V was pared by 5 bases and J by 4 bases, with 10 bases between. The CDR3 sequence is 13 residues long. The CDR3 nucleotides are TGTGCCAGCAGCACCGCGGACGCAGATACGCAGTATTTT. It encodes CASSTADADTQYF.

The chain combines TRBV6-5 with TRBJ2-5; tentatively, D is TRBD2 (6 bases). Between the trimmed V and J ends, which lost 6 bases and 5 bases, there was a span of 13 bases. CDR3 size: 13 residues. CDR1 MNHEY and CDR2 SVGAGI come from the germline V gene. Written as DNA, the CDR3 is TGTGCCAGCAGGCCCTTAGCGGTGGAGACCCAGTACTTC. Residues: CASRPLAVETQYF.

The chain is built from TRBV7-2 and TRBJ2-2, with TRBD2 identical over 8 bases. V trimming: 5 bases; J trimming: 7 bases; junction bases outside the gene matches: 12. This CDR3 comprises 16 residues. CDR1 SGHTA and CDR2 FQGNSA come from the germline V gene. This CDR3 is CASSPNVVAGLGELFF. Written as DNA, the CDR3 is TGTGCCAGCAGCCCTAACGTGGTAGCGGGGCTCGGGGAGCTGTTTTTT.

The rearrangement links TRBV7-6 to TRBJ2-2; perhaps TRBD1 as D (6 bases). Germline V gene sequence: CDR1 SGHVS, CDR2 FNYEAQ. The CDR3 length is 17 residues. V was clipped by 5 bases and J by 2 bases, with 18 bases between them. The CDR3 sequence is CASSKRTAHANTGELFF. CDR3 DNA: TGTGCCAGCAGCAAAAGGACAGCACATGCCAACACCGGGGAGCTGTTTTTT. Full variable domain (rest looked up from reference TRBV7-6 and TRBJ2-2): GAGVSQSPRYKVTKRGQDVALRCDPISGHVSLYWYRQALGQGPEFLTYFNYEAQQDKSGLPNDRFSAERPEGSISTLTIQRTEQRDSAMYRCASSKRTAHANTGELFFGEGSRLTVL.

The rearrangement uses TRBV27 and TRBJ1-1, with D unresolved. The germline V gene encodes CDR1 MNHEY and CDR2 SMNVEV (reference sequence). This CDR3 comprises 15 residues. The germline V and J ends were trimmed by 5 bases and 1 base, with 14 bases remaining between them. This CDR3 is CASSITQNRNTEAFF. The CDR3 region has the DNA TGTGCCAGCAGTATAACACAGAACCGGAACACTGAAGCTTTCTTT.

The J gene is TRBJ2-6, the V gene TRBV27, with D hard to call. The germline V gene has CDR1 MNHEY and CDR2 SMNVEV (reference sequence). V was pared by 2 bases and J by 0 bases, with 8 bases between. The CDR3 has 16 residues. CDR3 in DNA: TGTGCCAGCAGTTTAGGTTCGGGCTCTGGGGCCAACGTCCTGACTTTC. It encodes CASSLGSGSGANVLTF.

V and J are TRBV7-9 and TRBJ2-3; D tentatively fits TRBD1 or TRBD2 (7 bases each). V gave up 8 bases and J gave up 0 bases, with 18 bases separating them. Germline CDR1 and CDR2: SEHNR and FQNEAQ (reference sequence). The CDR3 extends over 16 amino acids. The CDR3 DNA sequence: TGTGCCAGCGGGAGGGGGCGTACTCCTAGCACAGATACGCAGTATTTT. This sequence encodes CASGRGRTPSTDTQYF.

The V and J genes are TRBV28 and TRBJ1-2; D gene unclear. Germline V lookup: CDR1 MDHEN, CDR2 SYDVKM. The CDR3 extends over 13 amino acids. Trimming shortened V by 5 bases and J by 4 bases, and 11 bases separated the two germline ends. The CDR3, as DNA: TGTGCCAGCAGTAGAAATGACCTCTATGGCTACACCTTC. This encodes CASSRNDLYGYTF.

The CDR3: CASSLYSGNTIYF. DNA for the CDR3: TGTGCCAGCAGCTTATATTCTGGAAACACCATATATTTT. This chain uses TRBV7-6 with TRBJ1-3; D call uncertain. The CDR3 contains 13 residues. Germline V gene sequence: CDR1 SGHVS, CDR2 FNYEAQ. Trimming took 2 bases from V and 1 from J, leaving 3 bases between them. The whole variable domain, remainder taken from reference TRBV7-6 and TRBJ1-3, is GAGVSQSPRYKVTKRGQDVALRCDPISGHVSLYWYRQALGQGPEFLTYFNYEAQQDKSGLPNDRFSAERPEGSISTLTIQRTEQRDSAMYRCASSLYSGNTIYFGEGSWLTVV.

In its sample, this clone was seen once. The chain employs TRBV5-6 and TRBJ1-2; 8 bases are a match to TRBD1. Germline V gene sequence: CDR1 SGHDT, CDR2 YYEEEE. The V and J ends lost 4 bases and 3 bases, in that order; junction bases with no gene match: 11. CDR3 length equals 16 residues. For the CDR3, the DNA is TGTGCCAGCAGCGGCGGACAGGGAGGGACCTACTATGGCTACACCTTC. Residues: CASSGGQGGTYYGYTF.

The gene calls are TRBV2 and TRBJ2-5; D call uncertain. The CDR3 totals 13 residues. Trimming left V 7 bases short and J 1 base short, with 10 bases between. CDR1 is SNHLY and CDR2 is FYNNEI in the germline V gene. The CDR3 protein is CASNADGQETQYF. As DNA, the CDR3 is TGTGCCAGCAACGCCGACGGCCAAGAGACCCAGTACTTC.

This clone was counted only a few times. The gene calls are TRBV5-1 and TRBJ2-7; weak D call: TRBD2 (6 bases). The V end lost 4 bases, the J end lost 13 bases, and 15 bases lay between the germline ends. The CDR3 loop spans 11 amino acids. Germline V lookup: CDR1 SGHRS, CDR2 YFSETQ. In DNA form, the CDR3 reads TGCGCCAGCAGCGGCGGGACCCACTCTTACTTC. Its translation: CASSGGTHSYF.

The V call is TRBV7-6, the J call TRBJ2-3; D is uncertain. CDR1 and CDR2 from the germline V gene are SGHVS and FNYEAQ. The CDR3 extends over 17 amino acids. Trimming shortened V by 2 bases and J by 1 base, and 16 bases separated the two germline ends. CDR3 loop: CASSLNRREEGTDTQYF. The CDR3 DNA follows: TGTGCCAGCAGCTTAAACCGTAGGGAAGAGGGCACAGATACGCAGTATTTT.

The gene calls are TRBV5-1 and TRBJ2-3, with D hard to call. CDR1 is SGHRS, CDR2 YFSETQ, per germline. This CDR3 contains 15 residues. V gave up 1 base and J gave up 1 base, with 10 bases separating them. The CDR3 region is CASSLRVLGTDTQYF. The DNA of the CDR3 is TGCGCCAGCAGCTTGAGGGTTTTGGGCACAGATACGCAGTATTTT.

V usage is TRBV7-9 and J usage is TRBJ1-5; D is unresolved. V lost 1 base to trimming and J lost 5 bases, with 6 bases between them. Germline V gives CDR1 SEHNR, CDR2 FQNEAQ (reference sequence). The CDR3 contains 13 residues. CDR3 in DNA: TGTGCCAGCAGCTTAGGCAGCTATCAGCCCCAGCATTTT. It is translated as CASSLGSYQPQHF.